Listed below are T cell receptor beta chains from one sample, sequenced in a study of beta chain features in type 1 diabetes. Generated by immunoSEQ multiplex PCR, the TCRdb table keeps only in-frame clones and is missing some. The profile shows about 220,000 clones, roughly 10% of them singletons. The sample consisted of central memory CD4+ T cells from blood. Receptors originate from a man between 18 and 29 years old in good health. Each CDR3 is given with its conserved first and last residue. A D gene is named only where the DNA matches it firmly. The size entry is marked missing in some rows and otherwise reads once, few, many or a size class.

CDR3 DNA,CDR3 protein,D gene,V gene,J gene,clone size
TGCGCCAGCAGCTTGGAGGCCGCCACAGATACGCAGTATTTT,CASSLEAATDTQYF,.,TRBV5-1,TRBJ2-3,few
TGTGCCAGTATGAAAAGCCTCAATGAGCAGTTCTTC,CASMKSLNEQFF,.,TRBV19,TRBJ2-1,.
TGTGCCAGCAGCCAAAACATGGGGGGTAATCAGCCCCAGCATTTT,CASSQNMGGNQPQHF,.,TRBV16,TRBJ1-5,.
TGTGCCAGCAGCTCGGACAGGGACGGCGAGCAGTTCTTC,CASSSDRDGEQFF,TRBD1,TRBV7-2,TRBJ2-1,few
TGTGCCAGCAGTGGCAACCGGGGGGAGACCCAGTACTTC,CASSGNRGETQYF,.,TRBV6-1,TRBJ2-5,.
TGTGCCAGCAGCCGGGGGACTAGTTGGGACCGAGAGACCCAGTACTTC,CASSRGTSWDRETQYF,TRBD2,TRBV28,TRBJ2-5,.
TGTGCCAGCAGCCAGGCGGGACTAGCGGGAGGGCAAGCCAAAAACATTCAGTACTTC,CASSQAGLAGGQAKNIQYF,TRBD2,TRBV4-2,TRBJ2-4,.
TGCGCCAGCAGCTCAAGGGCCAGCCCCTCTGGAAACACCATATATTTT,CASSSRASPSGNTIYF,.,TRBV5-1,TRBJ1-3,few
TGCAGCGTCGAAATGGACAGGGGGTCCTACGAGCAGTACTTC,CSVEMDRGSYEQYF,TRBD1,TRBV29-1,TRBJ2-7,.
TGTGCCTGGAGTGGAGCGGTCTACGAGCAGTACTTC,CAWSGAVYEQYF,.,TRBV30,TRBJ2-7,.
TGTGCCAGCTCACCAGGACCAGCGCACACTCTTTCCTACAATGAGCAGTTCTTC,CASSPGPAHTLSYNEQFF,.,TRBV18,TRBJ2-1,.
TGTGCCAGCAGTTTTGCGACTAGCGGAGAGACCCAGTACTTC,CASSFATSGETQYF,TRBD2,TRBV7-2,TRBJ2-5,many
TGTGCCAGCAGTTTTCGGACAATAAGGAACACTGAAGCTTTCTTT,CASSFRTIRNTEAFF,.,TRBV28,TRBJ1-1,few
TGTGCCAGCAGTGAATATAGGTTCCCCGAAAAACTGTTTTTT,CASSEYRFPEKLFF,.,TRBV25-1,TRBJ1-4,.
TGTGCCATCAGTGGGGGACTAGCGGGACGCGAGCAGTACTTC,CAISGGLAGREQYF,TRBD2,TRBV10-3,TRBJ2-7,.
TGTGCCAGCAGTTTATCTGGACAGGGCAATGAGCAGTTCTTC,CASSLSGQGNEQFF,TRBD1,TRBV27,TRBJ2-1,.
TGTGCCTGGCTTGGGACAGGTAACTACGAGCAGTACTTC,CAWLGTGNYEQYF,TRBD1,TRBV30,TRBJ2-7,few
TGTGCCAGTAGTCCCGACCCTGAGGAGACCCAGTACTTC,CASSPDPEETQYF,.,TRBV19,TRBJ2-5,.
TGTGCCAGCTTAGTGTCAACTGAAGCTTTCTTT,CASLVSTEAFF,.,TRBV2,TRBJ1-1,.
TGCGCCAGCAGCCTCTTAAGCGGGAGTGCGGATACGCAGTATTTT,CASSLLSGSADTQYF,TRBD2,TRBV4-3,TRBJ2-3,many
TGTGCCAGCAGCTTGGAGCTAGCGGTCAGCACAGATACGCAGTATTTT,CASSLELAVSTDTQYF,TRBD2,TRBV5-4,TRBJ2-3,.
TGCGCCAGCAGCTCGCCTCCGGGGGAGGCCGGGGAGCTGTTTTTT,CASSSPPGEAGELFF,.,TRBV4-3,TRBJ2-2,few
TGTGCCAGCAGAACTAGCGGGAGGGTGCCAGATACGCAGTATTTT,CASRTSGRVPDTQYF,TRBD2,TRBV7-2,TRBJ2-3,.
TGCAGCGTTGAGCGGTGGTCCTACAATGAGCAGTTCTTC,CSVERWSYNEQFF,.,TRBV29-1,TRBJ2-1,few
TGTGCCAGCAGGAGGGGACTAGCTCGTAATGAGCAGTTCTTC,CASRRGLARNEQFF,TRBD2,TRBV7-2,TRBJ2-1,.
TGTGCCAGCAGCTCGGACGTGACGAACACTGAAGCTTTCTTT,CASSSDVTNTEAFF,.,TRBV5-4,TRBJ1-1,many
TGTGCCAGCAGTGGACAGGCCGGGGGTTACGAGCAGTACTTC,CASSGQAGGYEQYF,.,TRBV2,TRBJ2-7,few
TGTGCCAGCAGCTTAGAGGGATCGGGAGGCTACACCTTC,CASSLEGSGGYTF,.,TRBV7-2,TRBJ1-2,many
TGCGCCAGCAGCTCGCGCCCAGGGAGCTCGACTAGTATTTTGACAGATACGCAGTATTTT,CASSSRPGSSTSILTDTQYF,.,TRBV4-1,TRBJ2-3,.
TGTGCCTGGAGTTGGCAGGGGAACGGGGAGCTGTTTTTT,CAWSWQGNGELFF,.,TRBV30,TRBJ2-2,.
TGTGCCAGCAGCCAATCAAGTCGGGCCTCATTCCCAAGCTCCTACAATGAGCAGTTCTTC,CASSQSSRASFPSSYNEQFF,.,TRBV14,TRBJ2-1,many
TGTGCCAGCAGCCAAGAGCCTAGCGGGAGCTCCTACAATGAGCAGTTCTTC,CASSQEPSGSSYNEQFF,TRBD2,TRBV4-2,TRBJ2-1,few
TGTGCCAGCTCACCTAACAGCGGACTAGCGAAAGGGGGGCAGTTCTTC,CASSPNSGLAKGGQFF,TRBD2,TRBV18,TRBJ2-1,.
TGCAGCGTTGGCCAGCCCCAGGTGGAAGGAACCGGGGAGCTGTTTTTT,CSVGQPQVEGTGELFF,.,TRBV29-1,TRBJ2-2,few
TGTGCCAGCAGCTTAGGCCAGGGGCCCTACAATGAGCAGTTCTTC,CASSLGQGPYNEQFF,.,TRBV7-9,TRBJ2-1,.
TGCAGCGTTAACCGGGACCGTCGCACAGATACGCAGTATTTT,CSVNRDRRTDTQYF,.,TRBV29-1,TRBJ2-3,.
TGTGCCAGCAGCCAAGTGACAGTGAACACTGAAGCTTTCTTT,CASSQVTVNTEAFF,.,TRBV4-2,TRBJ1-1,many
TGTGCCAGCAGCTTCGGGACTAGCGGGAGACACAATGAGCAGTTCTTC,CASSFGTSGRHNEQFF,TRBD2,TRBV5-4,TRBJ2-1,.
TGTGCCAGCAGCCAAGGTAACAATCAGCCCCAGCATTTT,CASSQGNNQPQHF,.,TRBV14,TRBJ1-5,many
TGTGCCAGCAGTGTCTTCGGAGGCTACGAGCAGTACTTC,CASSVFGGYEQYF,.,TRBV25-1,TRBJ2-7,few
TGTGCCAGCAGCTTAACCTCCGGGAGGACCAATGAGCAGTTCTTC,CASSLTSGRTNEQFF,TRBD2,TRBV7-3,TRBJ2-1,once
TGTGCCAGCAGCTCGTCGACCCATACGAATGAGCAGTTCTTC,CASSSSTHTNEQFF,.,TRBV7-9,TRBJ2-1,few